This T cell receptor beta chain was captured in a study of blood T cell repertoires in COVID-19. Study as a whole: The United States, Italy and Spain supplied acute and convalescent COVID-19 samples. PBMCs, B-cell-depleted T cells, or T cells were the source of the cDNA or gDNA that made up the material.

Original analysis: From reference gene primer amplification, estimates of nucleated cell counts were derived. Libraries were prepared by immunoSEQ multiplex PCR; TCRdb keeps only in-frame clonotypes and omits some of them. The DNA was the basis for D and trimming; V, J and clone size are from that table. The sample holds 150,000 to 200,000 clones, 70% to 90% seen once. V lost 3 bases and J lost 5; bases outside the gene matches: 3. This CDR3 has 13 amino acids. The V gene's germline CDR1 is SGHDT and CDR2 YYEEEE. The sequence was collected from a man aged 45-60 years with active or convalescent COVID-19. The chain joins TRBV5-6 to TRBJ2-7; 9 positions agree with TRBD1. Sequencing used peripheral blood. The CDR3 region has the DNA TGTGCCAGCAGCTCTACAGGGGGCCACGAGCAGTACTTC. Protein: CASSSTGGHEQYF. Combining the CDR3 with reference TRBV5-6 and TRBJ2-7 gives the whole variable domain DAGVTQSPTHLIKTRGQQVTLRCSPKSGHDTVSWYQQALGQGPQFIFQYYEEEERQRGNFPDRFSGHQFPNYSSELNVNALLLGDSALYLCASSSTGGHEQYFGPGTRLTVT.